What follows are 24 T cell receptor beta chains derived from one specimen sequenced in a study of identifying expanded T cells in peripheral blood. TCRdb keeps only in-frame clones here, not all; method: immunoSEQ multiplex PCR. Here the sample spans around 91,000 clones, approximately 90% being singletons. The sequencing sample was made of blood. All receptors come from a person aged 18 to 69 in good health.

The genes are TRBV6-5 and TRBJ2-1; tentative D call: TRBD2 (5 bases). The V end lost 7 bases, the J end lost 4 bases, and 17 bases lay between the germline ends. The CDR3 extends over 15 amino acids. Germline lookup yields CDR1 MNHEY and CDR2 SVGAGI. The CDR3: CASTPSGIPYNEQFF. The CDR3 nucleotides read TGTGCCAGCACCCCGTCGGGGATCCCGTACAATGAGCAGTTCTTC.

The CDR3, as DNA: TGTGCCAGCAGCCCGGGACTCTCCTACGAGCAGTACTTC. Translation: CASSPGLSYEQYF. The V gene is TRBV7-2, the J gene TRBJ2-7; possible D gene TRBD2, 6 bases. The germline gives CDR1 SGHTA, CDR2 FQGNSA. The V and J ends lost 5 bases and 0 bases respectively, with 8 bases between them. The CDR3 runs to 13 residues.

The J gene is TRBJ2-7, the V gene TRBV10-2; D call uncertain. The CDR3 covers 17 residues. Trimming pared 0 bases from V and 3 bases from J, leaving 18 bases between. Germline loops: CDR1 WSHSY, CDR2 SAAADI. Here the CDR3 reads CASSESSSASNGYEQYF. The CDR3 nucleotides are TGCGCCAGCAGTGAGTCCTCCTCGGCTAGTAACGGCTACGAGCAGTACTTC.

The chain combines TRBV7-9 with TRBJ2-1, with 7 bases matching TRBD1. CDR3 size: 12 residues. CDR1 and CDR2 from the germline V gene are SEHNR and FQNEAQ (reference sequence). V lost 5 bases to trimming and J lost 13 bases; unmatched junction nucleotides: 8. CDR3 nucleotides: TGTGCCAGCAGCCGACTGACAGGGCAACAGTTCTTC. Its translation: CASSRLTGQQFF.

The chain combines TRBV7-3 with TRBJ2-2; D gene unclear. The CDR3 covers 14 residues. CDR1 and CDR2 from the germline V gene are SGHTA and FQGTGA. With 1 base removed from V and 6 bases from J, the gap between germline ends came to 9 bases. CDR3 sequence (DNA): TGTGCCAGCAGCTTAAGATCGTACGCCGGGGAGCTGTTTTTT. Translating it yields CASSLRSYAGELFF.

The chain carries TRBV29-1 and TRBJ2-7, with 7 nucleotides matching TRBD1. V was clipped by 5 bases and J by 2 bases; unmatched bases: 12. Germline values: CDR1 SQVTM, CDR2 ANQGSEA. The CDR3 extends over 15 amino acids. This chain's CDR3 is CSVYGVGTEAYEQYF. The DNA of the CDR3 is TGCAGCGTTTACGGAGTCGGGACAGAGGCCTACGAGCAGTACTTC.

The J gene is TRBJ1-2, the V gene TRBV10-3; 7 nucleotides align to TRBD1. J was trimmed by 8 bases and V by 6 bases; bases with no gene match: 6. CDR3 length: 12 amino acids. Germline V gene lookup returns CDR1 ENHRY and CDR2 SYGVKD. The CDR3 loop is CAIRGGGYGYTF. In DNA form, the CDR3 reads TGTGCCATCAGAGGAGGGGGCTACGGCTACACCTTC.

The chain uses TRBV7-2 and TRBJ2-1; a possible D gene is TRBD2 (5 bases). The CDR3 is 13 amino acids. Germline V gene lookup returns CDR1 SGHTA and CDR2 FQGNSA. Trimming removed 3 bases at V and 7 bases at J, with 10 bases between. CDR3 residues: CASSFFGKNEQFF. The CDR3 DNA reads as TGTGCCAGCAGCTTTTTCGGGAAAAATGAGCAGTTCTTC.

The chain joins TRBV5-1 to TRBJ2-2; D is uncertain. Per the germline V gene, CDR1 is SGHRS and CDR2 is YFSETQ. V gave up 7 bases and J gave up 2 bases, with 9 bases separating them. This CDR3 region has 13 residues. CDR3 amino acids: CASGMDNTGELFF. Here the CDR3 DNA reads TGCGCCAGCGGAATGGATAACACCGGGGAGCTGTTTTTT.

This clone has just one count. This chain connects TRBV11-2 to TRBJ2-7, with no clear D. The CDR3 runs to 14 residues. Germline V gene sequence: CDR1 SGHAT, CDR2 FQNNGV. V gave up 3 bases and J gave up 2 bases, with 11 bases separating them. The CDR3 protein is CASSFSPPPYEQYF. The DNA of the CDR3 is TGTGCCAGCAGCTTCAGCCCACCCCCCTACGAGCAGTACTTC.

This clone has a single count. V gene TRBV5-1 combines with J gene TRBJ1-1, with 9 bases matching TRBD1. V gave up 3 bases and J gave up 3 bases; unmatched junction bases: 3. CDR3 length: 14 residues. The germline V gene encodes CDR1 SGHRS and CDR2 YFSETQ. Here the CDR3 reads CASSWGDRDTEAFF. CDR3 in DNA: TGCGCCAGCAGCTGGGGGGACAGGGACACTGAAGCTTTCTTT.

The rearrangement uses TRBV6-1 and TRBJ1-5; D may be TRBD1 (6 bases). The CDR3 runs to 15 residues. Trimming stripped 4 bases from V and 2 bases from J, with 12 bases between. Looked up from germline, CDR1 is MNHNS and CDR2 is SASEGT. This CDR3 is CASSGGGFGNQPQHF. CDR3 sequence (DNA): TGTGCCAGCAGTGGAGGGGGATTCGGCAATCAGCCCCAGCATTTT.

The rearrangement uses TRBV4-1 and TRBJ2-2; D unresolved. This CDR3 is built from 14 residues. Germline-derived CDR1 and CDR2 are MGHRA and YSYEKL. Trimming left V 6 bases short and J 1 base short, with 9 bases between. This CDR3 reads CASSRSLNTGELFF. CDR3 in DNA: TGCGCCAGCAGTCGGTCGTTGAACACCGGGGAGCTGTTTTTT.

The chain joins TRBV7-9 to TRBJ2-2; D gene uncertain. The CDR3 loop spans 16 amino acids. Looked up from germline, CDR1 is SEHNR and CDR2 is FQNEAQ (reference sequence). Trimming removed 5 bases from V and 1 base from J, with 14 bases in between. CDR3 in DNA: TGTGCCAGCAGCCCGCTGGGCGCGAAGAACACCGGGGAGCTGTTTTTT. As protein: CASSPLGAKNTGELFF.

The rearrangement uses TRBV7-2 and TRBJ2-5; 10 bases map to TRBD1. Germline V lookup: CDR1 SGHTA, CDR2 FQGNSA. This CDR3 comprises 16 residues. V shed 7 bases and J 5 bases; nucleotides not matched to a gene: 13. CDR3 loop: CASTPPGQGMWETQYF. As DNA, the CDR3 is TGTGCCAGCACGCCTCCGGGACAGGGGATGTGGGAGACCCAGTACTTC.

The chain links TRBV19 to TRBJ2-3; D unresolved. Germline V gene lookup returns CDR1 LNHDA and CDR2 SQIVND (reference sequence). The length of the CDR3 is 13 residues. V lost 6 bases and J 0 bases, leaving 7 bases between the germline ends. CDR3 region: CASRTTSTDTQYF. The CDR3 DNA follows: TGTGCCAGTAGGACGACTAGCACAGATACGCAGTATTTT.

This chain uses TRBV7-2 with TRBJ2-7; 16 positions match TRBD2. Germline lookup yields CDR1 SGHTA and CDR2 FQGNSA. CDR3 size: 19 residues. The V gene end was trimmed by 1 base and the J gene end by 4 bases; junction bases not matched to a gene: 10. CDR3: CASSLGSGLAGGPGYEQYF. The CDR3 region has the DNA TGTGCCAGCAGCTTAGGTTCGGGACTAGCGGGAGGGCCCGGGTACGAGCAGTACTTC.

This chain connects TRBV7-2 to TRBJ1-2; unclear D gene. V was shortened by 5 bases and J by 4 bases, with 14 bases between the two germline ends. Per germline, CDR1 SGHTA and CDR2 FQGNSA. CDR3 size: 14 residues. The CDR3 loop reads CASSETTLLYGYTF. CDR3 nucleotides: TGTGCCAGCAGCGAAACGACACTCCTCTATGGCTACACCTTC.

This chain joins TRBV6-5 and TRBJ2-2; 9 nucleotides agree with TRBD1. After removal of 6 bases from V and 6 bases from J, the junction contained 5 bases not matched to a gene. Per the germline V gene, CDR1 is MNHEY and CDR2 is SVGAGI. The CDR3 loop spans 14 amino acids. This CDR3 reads CASSSTGGSGELFF. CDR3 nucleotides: TGTGCCAGCAGCAGCACAGGGGGCTCCGGGGAGCTGTTTTTT.

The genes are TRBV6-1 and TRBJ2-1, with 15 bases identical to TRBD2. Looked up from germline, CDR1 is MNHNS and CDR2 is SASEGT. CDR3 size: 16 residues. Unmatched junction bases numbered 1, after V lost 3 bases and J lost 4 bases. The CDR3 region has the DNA TGTGCCAGCAGTGATGGACTAGCGGGGGGGTACAATGAGCAGTTCTTC. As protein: CASSDGLAGGYNEQFF.

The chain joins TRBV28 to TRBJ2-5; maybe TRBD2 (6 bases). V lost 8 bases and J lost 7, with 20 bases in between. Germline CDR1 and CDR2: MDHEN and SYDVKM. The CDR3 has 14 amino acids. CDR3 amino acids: CASGLGGKRATQYF. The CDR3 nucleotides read TGTGCCAGCGGATTGGGGGGTAAAAGAGCGACCCAGTACTTC.

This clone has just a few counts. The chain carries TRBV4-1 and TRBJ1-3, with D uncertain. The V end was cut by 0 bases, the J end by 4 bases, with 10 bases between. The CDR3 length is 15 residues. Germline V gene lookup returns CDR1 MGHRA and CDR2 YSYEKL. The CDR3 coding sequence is TGCGCCAGCAGCCAAGAGGGGTTTGCGGGAAACACCATATATTTT. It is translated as CASSQEGFAGNTIYF.

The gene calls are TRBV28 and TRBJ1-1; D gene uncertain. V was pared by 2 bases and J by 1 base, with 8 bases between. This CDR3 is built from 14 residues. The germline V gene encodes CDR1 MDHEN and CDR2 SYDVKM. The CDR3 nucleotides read TGTGCCAGCAGTTTAAACCATGGGAACACTGAAGCTTTCTTT. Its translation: CASSLNHGNTEAFF.

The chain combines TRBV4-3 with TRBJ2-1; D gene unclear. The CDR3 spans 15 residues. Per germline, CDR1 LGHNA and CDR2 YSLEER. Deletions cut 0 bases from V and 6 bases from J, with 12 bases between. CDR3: CASSQDGIGPNEQFF. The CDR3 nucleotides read TGCGCCAGCAGCCAAGATGGGATAGGGCCCAATGAGCAGTTCTTC.